The sample holds many counts of the clone carrying this T cell receptor beta chain. Antigen specificity is unknown. CDR3 regions of TCR beta were amplified from RNA transcripts. The first-round RT-PCR employed HTBI primers together with the Qiagen OneStep RT-PCR kit. A multiplex PCR was then performed as the second round. TCRdb redid the calling of the multiplex PCR reads with MiXCR, one entry per CDR3 protein. The sample consists of a few hundred thousand distinct CDR3 sequences, about 22% of them appearing once. CDR1 is LNHDA and CDR2 is SQIVND in the germline V gene (reference sequence). Trimming shortened V by 3 bases and J by 1 base, and 9 bases separated the two germline ends. The CDR3 is 15 amino acids. This specimen comes from a study of Graves' ophthalmopathy and Graves' hyperthyroidism. Study-wide results and caveats: Blood shared most expanded thyroid clonotypes above 0.001 frequency.

This TCR was sampled from a woman between 50 and 59 years old with Graves' ophthalmopathy. The chain employs TRBV19 and TRBJ2-2; D perhaps matches TRBD1 (6 bases). Sequences were obtained from peripheral blood. CDR3 DNA sequence: TGTGCCAGTAGTATTGAGGGGGAGAACACCGGGGAGCTGTTTTTT. This translates into CASSIEGENTGELFF. The entire variable domain, with the rest obtained from reference TRBV19 and TRBJ2-2, is as follows: DGGITQSPKYLFRKEGQNVTLSCEQNLNHDAMYWYRQDPGQGLRLIYYSQIVNDFQKGDIAEGYSVSREKKESFPLTVTSAQKNPTAFYLCASSIEGENTGELFFGEGSRLTVL.